A selection of T cell receptor beta chains follows, all from one sample in a study of T cell repertoires in cytomegalovirus infection. TCRdb reprocessed the reads via MiXCR and lists one record per CDR3 protein. The data contain about 69,000 distinct CDR3 sequences, less than 30% of them singletons. Their antigens remain unidentified. Sequencing was performed on CD8+ T cells from cultured PBMCs, taken from culture after CMV antigen stimulation. These receptors all come from a human donor in good health (CMV status not recorded). Some clones in this sample may be carry-over from other donors' samples. Each CDR3 is given without its conserved first and last residue. Fields, in order: J gene, V gene, CDR3 protein.

TRBJ2-3 | TRBV5-6 | ASSLVGTGGGTDTQY
TRBJ2-1 | TRBV9 | ASSADRVYNEQF
TRBJ2-7 | TRBV11-3 | ASSNRDRYEQY
TRBJ2-7 | TRBV7-2 | ASSLITELPYEQY
TRBJ2-5 | TRBV12-3/TRBV12-4 | ASSRGLGTQY
TRBJ1-1 | TRBV10-3 | AISELSGMNTEAF
TRBJ2-5 | TRBV20-1 | SAKLTSGRHQETQY
TRBJ1-5 | TRBV7-2 | ASSFGGDQPQH
TRBJ2-7 | TRBV11-2 | PSIPTGGKEQY
TRBJ1-4 | TRBV2 | ASSSTDRDVVATNEKLF
TRBJ1-2 | TRBV30 | AWTGETLYYGYT
TRBJ2-5 | TRBV7-2 | ASSLGGWGQETQY
TRBJ2-7 | TRBV6-1 | ASSEGTGSNEQY
TRBJ1-5 | TRBV4-3 | ASSQDPPPSNQPQH
TRBJ1-4 | TRBV6-1 | ASSENQAQLNEKLF
TRBJ2-2 | TRBV7-2 | ASSFSGGISTNTGELF
TRBJ2-7 | TRBV5-4 | ASSPGTIYEQY
TRBJ2-7 | TRBV15 | ATSDNYEQY
TRBJ1-1 | TRBV7-9 | ASSLGDEGLNTEAF
TRBJ2-1 | TRBV30 | AWSAGTSGVNEQF
TRBJ2-2 | TRBV7-2 | ASSLGQGGRELF
TRBJ2-3 | TRBV10-2 | ASRGQGASTDTQY
TRBJ2-7 | TRBV6-2/TRBV6-3 | ASSPGTTFYEQY
TRBJ2-1 | TRBV7-9 | ASSGGVDEQF